One and the same sample provided the 22 T cell receptor beta chains below, sequenced in a study of shared clonotypes between healthy human individuals. The data were produced by immunoSEQ multiplex PCR, yet TCRdb's version contains in-frame clones alone and is incomplete. The sample records some 660,000 clones, around 73% being singletons. Sequencing was done on a sample of memory CD4+ T cells sorted from blood. Subset here: CD45RA-negative fraction. The receptors were sampled from a woman aged 25 to 39 in good health.

The chain has TRBV28 and TRBJ2-4; no reliable D call. This CDR3 contains 15 residues. Trimming pared 3 bases from V and 0 bases from J, leaving 9 bases between. Germline CDR1 reads MDHEN; CDR2 reads SYDVKM. This chain's CDR3 is CASSFSQVAKNIQYF. DNA for the CDR3: TGTGCCAGCAGTTTTTCGCAGGTAGCCAAAAACATTCAGTACTTC.

The V call is TRBV7-8, the J call TRBJ1-2, with D unclear. The CDR3 sequence is 14 residues long. V lost 0 bases, J lost 1 base, and 6 bases lay in between. CDR1 and CDR2 from the germline V gene are SGHVS and FQNEAQ. Written as DNA, the CDR3 is TGTGCCAGCAGCTTAGCAGGGTATAACTATGGCTACACCTTC. The encoded protein is CASSLAGYNYGYTF.

The sample holds a few counts of this clone. The chain is built from TRBV6-5 and TRBJ1-5; D remains unclear. The V and J ends lost 6 bases and 3 bases respectively, with 12 bases between them. This CDR3 has 14 amino acids. Looked up from germline, CDR1 is MNHEY and CDR2 is SVGAGI. The CDR3: CASSLGRLNQPQHF. CDR3 DNA: TGTGCCAGCAGCCTCGGGAGGCTCAATCAGCCCCAGCATTTT.

The V and J genes are TRBV25-1 and TRBJ2-4; no reliable D call. Germline CDR1 is MGHDK and CDR2 is SYGVNS. The length of the CDR3 is 16 residues. With 4 bases removed from V and 0 bases from J, the gap between germline ends came to 13 bases. The CDR3 loop is CASSGSAAIAKNIQYF. In DNA, the CDR3 is TGTGCCAGCAGTGGGTCGGCAGCCATAGCCAAAAACATTCAGTACTTC.

The chain combines TRBV28 with TRBJ2-2, with TRBD2 identical over 10 bases. The CDR3 spans 17 residues. Germline loops: CDR1 MDHEN, CDR2 SYDVKM. V shed 0 bases and J 5 bases; nucleotides not matched to a gene: 6. The CDR3 sequence is CASSLWSGRAGTGELFF. In nucleotides, the CDR3 is TGTGCCAGCAGTTTATGGAGCGGGAGGGCCGGAACCGGGGAGCTGTTTTTT.

The chain links TRBV6-6 to TRBJ1-2; unclear D gene. V shed 2 bases and J shed 0 bases, with 13 bases lying between them. This CDR3 contains 16 residues. Germline-derived CDR1 and CDR2 are MNHNY and SVGAGI (reference sequence). CDR3 nucleotides: TGTGCCAGCAGTTACGACTCAACTCGCACTAACTATGGCTACACCTTC. This sequence encodes CASSYDSTRTNYGYTF.

The chain has TRBV27 and TRBJ2-1, with D perhaps TRBD2 (5 bases). Germline-derived CDR1 and CDR2 are MNHEY and SMNVEV (reference sequence). The CDR3 covers 15 residues. Trimming pared 1 base from V and 5 bases from J, leaving 12 bases between. The chain's CDR3 is CASSLWSGANNEQFF. The CDR3 region has the DNA TGTGCCAGCAGTTTATGGAGCGGAGCCAACAATGAGCAGTTCTTC.

The rearrangement links TRBV7-6 to TRBJ2-1, with D maybe TRBD2 (6 bases). The V gene's germline CDR1 is SGHVS and CDR2 FNYEAQ. There are 12 residues in the CDR3. The V end was cut by 3 bases, the J end by 8 bases, with 8 bases between. The CDR3 protein is CASSLTSYEQFF. CDR3 coding DNA: TGTGCCAGCAGCTTGACTAGTTATGAGCAGTTCTTC.

The genes are TRBV27 and TRBJ2-1, with no clear D. The CDR3 spans 15 residues. From germline, CDR1 is MNHEY and CDR2 SMNVEV (reference sequence). Trimming pared 3 bases from V and 4 bases from J, leaving 13 bases between. This chain's CDR3 is CASSLTATEYNEQFF. CDR3 nucleotide sequence: TGTGCCAGCAGTTTGACCGCGACGGAATACAATGAGCAGTTCTTC.

The chain carries TRBV5-1 and TRBJ1-1; D not resolved. The germline V gene has CDR1 SGHRS and CDR2 YFSETQ. The CDR3 is 16 amino acids. Between the trimmed V and J ends, which lost 0 bases and 5 bases, there was a span of 17 bases. CDR3 region: CASSLDGRGDRTEAFF. CDR3 nucleotide sequence: TGCGCCAGCAGCTTGGATGGTCGTGGTGATCGGACTGAAGCTTTCTTT.

V gene TRBV6-5 combines with J gene TRBJ2-4, with 8 bases that match TRBD2. Germline values: CDR1 MNHEY, CDR2 SVGAGI. The CDR3 runs 14 residues. Losses at the gene ends were 6 bases for V and 6 bases for J; bases not matched to a gene: 7. CDR3: CASRDTGGLNIQYF. The CDR3 region has the DNA TGTGCCAGCAGGGACACGGGGGGGCTAAACATTCAGTACTTC.

V gene TRBV6-5 combines with J gene TRBJ1-2; D is possibly TRBD1 (5 bases). V was pared by 7 bases and J by 2 bases, with 17 bases between. The CDR3 runs to 15 residues. Per germline, CDR1 MNHEY and CDR2 SVGAGI. CDR3 in amino acids: CASTSHRIKNYGYTF. CDR3 sequence (DNA): TGTGCCAGCACGAGTCACAGGATAAAAAACTATGGCTACACCTTC.

The chain employs TRBV11-3 and TRBJ2-5, with D perhaps TRBD2 (6 bases). The germline V and J ends were trimmed by 2 bases and 2 bases, with 9 bases remaining between them. Per germline, CDR1 SGHNT and CDR2 YENEEA. The CDR3 is 14 residues long. The CDR3 DNA is TGTGCCAGCAGCTTATTGGGGGGTCAAGAGACCCAGTACTTC. Its translation: CASSLLGGQETQYF.

This clone was seen only once. The chain combines TRBV27 with TRBJ2-1; 8 positions match TRBD2. The germline gives CDR1 MNHEY, CDR2 SMNVEV (reference sequence). Trimming took 4 bases from V and 10 from J; bases not matched to a gene: 3. The CDR3 loop spans 12 amino acids. The CDR3 sequence is CASSYTGGEQFF. CDR3 DNA sequence: TGTGCCAGCAGTTATACGGGAGGGGAGCAGTTCTTC.

Comment on this clone: Within the sample, other DNA sequences also encode this same CDR3. The rearrangement uses TRBV4-2 and TRBJ2-7; TRBD1 might be the D (5 bases). The germline CDR1 and CDR2 sequences are LGHNA and YNFKEQ. CDR3 length: 14 residues. V was pared by 1 base and J by 2 bases, with 9 bases between. Here the CDR3 DNA reads TGTGCCAGCAGCCAAGTAGGGGCAGCCTACGAGCAGTACTTC. Amino acid sequence: CASSQVGAAYEQYF.

The gene calls are TRBV7-9 and TRBJ2-5; TRBD1 aligns across 9 bases. CDR1 and CDR2 (germline): SEHNR, FQNEAQ (reference sequence). This CDR3 comprises 17 residues. V lost 4 bases, J lost 7 bases, and 16 bases stayed unmatched. Here the CDR3 DNA reads TGTGCCAGCAGCTCCTATGGGGTGAACAGGGGGCGCGGGACCCAGTACTTC. Residues: CASSSYGVNRGRGTQYF.

The V and J genes are TRBV6-1 and TRBJ2-1; a weak D match, TRBD1 (5 bases). This CDR3 has 15 residues. Germline CDR1 is MNHNS and CDR2 is SASEGT. V lost 4 bases and J lost 5, with 15 bases in between. The CDR3 spells CASSGGDRKNNEQFF. The CDR3 DNA reads as TGTGCCAGCAGTGGAGGTGACAGAAAAAACAATGAGCAGTTCTTC.

V is TRBV10-1 and J is TRBJ1-6; D perhaps matches TRBD1 (5 bases). The germline V gene encodes CDR1 WNHNN and CDR2 SYGVQD (reference sequence). The CDR3 is 13 amino acids. V gave up 5 bases and J gave up 8 bases, with 10 bases separating them. CDR3 residues: CASSPVQDSPLHF. CDR3 coding DNA: TGCGCCAGCAGTCCGGTACAGGATTCACCCCTCCACTTT.

The rearrangement links TRBV30 to TRBJ2-5; D ambiguous. The CDR3 has 15 residues. Trimming pared 0 bases from V and 0 bases from J, leaving 11 bases between. Germline-derived CDR1 and CDR2 are GTSNPN and SVGIG (reference sequence). This CDR3 reads CAWSVTGKYQETQYF. The CDR3 DNA follows: TGTGCCTGGAGTGTTACTGGGAAGTACCAAGAGACCCAGTACTTC.

This sequence joins TRBV11-2 and TRBJ2-7; maybe TRBD1 (6 bases). This CDR3 spans 14 amino acids. Germline V gene data show CDR1 as SGHAT and CDR2 as FQNNGV. The V end was cut by 4 bases, the J end by 0 bases, with 10 bases between. DNA of the CDR3: TGTGCCAGCAGCTCAGAACAGGGCTCCTACGAGCAGTACTTC. It yields the protein CASSSEQGSYEQYF.

As concerns this clone: This CDR3 is also generated by other DNA sequences in the sample. DNA for the CDR3: TGTGCCAGCAGCTTAGGAGGGAGTTACAATGAGCAGTTCTTC. It translates to CASSLGGSYNEQFF. The J gene is TRBJ2-1, the V gene TRBV11-3; a possible D gene is TRBD2 (5 bases). V lost 1 base and J lost 4, with 8 bases in between. The CDR3 length is 14 residues. Germline lookup yields CDR1 SGHNT and CDR2 YENEEA.

This clone turned up a few times. The J gene is TRBJ2-3, the V gene TRBV5-1; D is undetermined. The CDR3 is 15 amino acids. V lost 0 bases and J lost 0, with 8 bases in between. Germline V gene sequence: CDR1 SGHRS, CDR2 YFSETQ. In DNA form, the CDR3 reads TGCGCCAGCAGCTTGGGGCAGGATAGCACAGATACGCAGTATTTT. Translated: CASSLGQDSTDTQYF.